This T cell receptor beta chain derives from a study of cytomegalovirus exposure and HLA in healthy donors (dated by TCRdb to 2016 to 2017). About the full investigation: In an earlier analysis of under 600 of the donors, about 260 Gb of sequence data and 100 million or so unique TCR beta sequences from about 179 million T cells were reported. An early release that covered several hundred HLA-typed donors contained around 330 gigabases of sequencing data and about 84 million unique TCR sequences. Of the 300 to 500 genotyped donors, less than 90% were placed in the genetic ancestry cluster associated with self-reported Caucasian donors. The study was designed to test whether signatures of past pathogen exposure could be identified by cataloging public T cell receptors. Using immunosequencing, the study profiled T cell repertoires from 500 to 800 subjects and related those repertoires to cytomegalovirus serostatus. In addition to the first cohort of 666 subjects, a separate validation cohort of approximately 120 different subjects was used. To predict cytomegalovirus infection status, the study brought together high-throughput TCR immunosequencing, statistical association of individual TCRs with disease status, and machine learning. A later analysis re-analyzed previously published TCR beta repertoires from several hundred donors and added high-resolution HLA genotyping to study TCR occurrence patterns. Rather than drawing on any new phenotypic data, the later analysis identified candidate immune exposures from TCR beta sequences and the way those sequences occurred across donors. To decide whether each TCR beta V gene segment behaved as functional or pseudogenic, an earlier analysis of some 600 of the donors relied on high-throughput TCR beta sequencing. Donor age, sex, ethnicity and CMV serostatus were compiled alongside the repertoire data. Genome-wide SNP genotypes for about 60% of the roughly 700 donors were used in a later genetic analysis, which treated that subset as a discovery cohort. All discovery cohort repertoires had been generated using a single sequencing platform. HLA typing included class I and class II loci at four-digit resolution. Typing coverage differed by locus: A, B, C, DRB1 and DQB1 were typed in about 620-640 donors, DQA1 in 500 to 550, DPA1 in around 610, and DPB1 in around 440. Because of strong linkage in the cohort, roughly five DR-DQ haplotypes were treated as single units for association and clustering. Across about 380 genotyped donors of the cohort, an average of roughly 250,000 unique TCR beta nucleotide sequences per donor were sequenced, and around 19% of those sequences were non-productive. The investigation overall reported the following: A further reported finding was that TCR beta sequences accurately predicted the HLA-A and HLA-B alleles for most subjects in the first cohort. The study listed approximately 160 TCR beta chains as associated with cytomegalovirus. The 87-base-pair reads could not distinguish some IMGT-functional V segments, including TRBV6-2 and TRBV6-3, so those segments were excluded. In a later analysis, most CMV-associated TCR beta chains were found to appear HLA-restricted, with HLA associations seemingly driven largely by CMV exposure. A later analysis associated roughly 17,000 TCR beta sequences with specific HLA alleles at a false discovery rate of 0.05. A later analysis found that HLA-associated TCR beta chains were more clonally expanded and had lower generation probabilities than equally common non-associated chains. Because HLA typing was missing for some donors at each locus, association tests included only the typed subset. In an earlier analysis of 587 of the donors, most TCR beta V segments appeared in productive rearrangements about 90% or about 30% of the time, broadly matching IMGT annotations. It was suggested by the authors that the approach could potentially be generalized to other disease states and immunological phenotypes. According to a later genetic analysis, donors in an Asian-associated ancestry cluster had fewer N-insertions in productive TCRs than the roughly 700-donor mean. While some public TCRs were present in many individuals, most TCR sequences turned up only very rarely across donors. Cytomegalovirus status was reported to be diagnosed by the classifier with high specificity and sensitivity in both the original and validation cohorts. A later genetic analysis associated a missense DCLRE1C variant with V-gene and J-gene trimming of TCR beta chains, and an independent cohort replicated the association. Correlated functional status among segregating V segments might reflect linkage disequilibrium, but an unknown experimental factor could not be ruled out. Because counts were too low, some 17 rarely observed V segments, including chromosome 9 orphons, were excluded from the earlier analysis of around 640 of the donors. According to a later analysis, TCR association rates differed among HLA loci, with DRB1 alleles showing the most associated TCRs and HLA-C alleles showing the fewest. The cohort was sequenced for TCR beta chains only, and without alpha or paired-chain data the features that could be detected were limited. Presence/absence analyses assumed roughly uniform sequencing depth across donors, an assumption that may not hold. For the cohort, immune exposure information was limited to CMV serostatus. In a later analysis, several top co-occurrence clusters were reported to appear linked to parvovirus B19, influenza, CMV and Epstein-Barr virus. A group of highly shared sequence variants was considered likely to be a technical artifact of the sequencing pipeline. When HLA alleles, especially DR and DQ, strongly co-occurred, TCR associations were difficult to assign to individual alleles. In vitro tests confirmed that three of the cytomegalovirus-associated TCR beta chains recognize cytomegalovirus antigens.

A word on this clone: There is no known antigen for this receptor. The input lacks base qualities; no much larger clone sits a single base away.

In total, 630 or so healthy bone marrow donors made up the cohort. At the time of sampling, every cohort member was nominally healthy, though immune exposures that went unrecorded were likely present. The donor was CMV seronegative and belonged to the group of around 350 seronegative cohort members. Each donor provided a peripheral blood sample, and peripheral blood mononuclear cells were used for TCR beta sequencing. Genomic DNA was extracted from the blood cell samples with the Qiagen DNeasy Blood Extraction Kit. CDR1 and CDR2 were assigned from the germline V gene as MGHRA and YSYEKL. V is shortened by 0 bases, J by 15 bases, and the region joining them spans 12 bases. The CDR3 has 12 amino acids, counting the end cysteine and phenylalanine. Left in the record is the CDR3 DNA by itself, 36 bases read in frame from the first base. The protocol used for the library was the immunoSEQ multiplex PCR assay. A mixture of 60 forward primers for TCR Vbeta segments and 13 reverse primers for TCR Jbeta segments was used in the multiplex PCR. The CDR3 region of rearranged TCR beta genes was amplified from genomic DNA with a multiplex PCR assay. On the Illumina HiSeq System, the amplified TCR beta libraries were sequenced as 87-base-pair reads. The authors' pipeline ran thus. A later analysis counted about 80 million unique TCR beta chains across the 670 or so repertoires, and around 9.9 million of these chains were shared by at least two donors. Raw reads were error-corrected and collapsed into unique sequences with a nearest-neighbor algorithm that merged closely related sequences to remove PCR and sequencing errors. To assign V, D and J gene segments, CDR3 sequences were aligned to IMGT reference sequences. For a sequence to be retained, at least a six-nucleotide match to both a V gene segment and a J gene segment was required. A rearrangement counted as productive if the CDR3 had no stop codons and remained in frame with V and J, and every other rearrangement counted as non-productive. CDR3 was defined according to IMGT convention as the region running from the second conserved V-encoded cysteine to the conserved J-encoded phenylalanine. The earlier analysis of 450 to 750 of the donors excluded any sequence lacking an unambiguous match to a single V gene segment. An earlier analysis of fewer than 750 of the donors called V segments functional above 56.7% productive rearrangements and segregating when the between-donor standard deviation exceeded 5%. A statistical classification framework was built to diagnose cytomegalovirus status from the catalog of TCR beta chain sequences. V and J gene assignment, in a later analysis, came from comparing TCR nucleotide sequences with IMGT/GENE-DB human TR gene sequences. The TCRdist pipeline was used in a later analysis to assign CDR3 sequences and most-parsimonious VDJ recombination scenarios. In a later analysis, each TCR beta chain was defined by its CDR3 amino acid sequence together with its V-gene family, and reads lacking a unique V-gene family were excluded. As a way to deal with suspected cross-contamination and a sequencing artifact, a later analysis dropped approximately 570 nucleotide sequences that were highly shared and had low generation probability. In a later analysis, a clonal expansion index was calculated for each public chain from normalized within-repertoire ranks of inferred template counts. In a later analysis, generation probabilities were computed using a VDJ recombination model fitted to out-of-frame rearrangements, and the results were checked against IGoR. Hypergeometric tests were used in a later analysis to score TCR-TCR, TCR-HLA and TCR-CMV co-occurrence, with a repertoire-size bias correction applied to the TCR pairs. To estimate false discovery rates, a later analysis permuted the HLA or CMV assignments 20 times. In a later analysis, co-occurring TCRs were grouped with DBSCAN, and TCRdist sequence similarity was added when clustering was performed within HLA-allele-positive subsets. Repertoires with fewer than 30,000 or more than 120,000 public chains, plus five repertoires with anomalous nucleotide sharing, were excluded from co-occurrence clustering. The table comes from immuneACCESS by way of TCRdb, which keeps in-frame sequences with V and J called. Part of the clones is missing from these tables; in studies checked, under half for an unresolved V gene and the rest for unknown reasons. V, J and clone size derive from that table, while D and trimming were established from the DNA sequence. Across this sample there are about 190,000 clones, with 85% seen only once. Together, the top ten hold 1% of the sample.

The rearranged chain carries TRBV4-1 and TRBJ2-1, with no confidently assigned D gene. The TCR comes from a boy aged 2-9 years in good health and CMV-seronegative. The sample comprised PBMCs. For the CDR3, the sequence is CASSQDEVVLFF. The nucleotide sequence reads TGCGCCAGCAGCCAAGATGAAGTAGTTCTGTTCTTC.